The TCR beta chain under discussion was sequenced for a study of blood T cell repertoires in COVID-19 (dated by TCRdb to about 2020). Background for the entire study: Samples from collaborators originated in the United States, Italy and Spain and spanned both the acute and convalescent phases of COVID-19. The prospective study material was composed of cDNA or gDNA derived from T cells, B-cell-depleted T cells, or PBMCs. Deeply sampled blood TCRbeta repertoires from subjects exposed to, actively infected with, or recovered from COVID-19 were included in the dataset. The repertoires were released in a freely available public database intended as a resource for research on the immune response to SARS-CoV-2. Samples came from the ongoing ImmuneRACE study (first 160 participants) plus 1,254 subjects from 6 global collaborators. Nearly every sample came with metadata listing a de-identified subject ID, COVID-19 status, age in years and sex. HLA class I and class II types, where available, came from metadata supplied by the sample provider rather than from assay-based typing.

The germline V gene gives CDR1 as MGHRA and CDR2 as YSYEKL. Trimming at the junction amounts to 2 bases on V and 0 bases on J, and the germline ends lie 8 bases apart. The CDR3 starts with the cysteine, ends with the phenylalanine, and has 15 residues. Only the CDR3 portion is preserved as DNA: 45 bases, with reading frame beginning at the first base. Participants in the prospective study were aged roughly 18 to 89 years, lived in 20 to 30 United States geographic areas, and enrolled through a virtual design. Cohort assignment in the prospective study relied on participant-reported clinical history from a screening survey and a study questionnaire. Recovered participants in ImmuneRACE Cohort 3 were defined as having two consecutive negative NP/OP PCR tests, clearance from a healthcare professional, or resolution of symptoms. Each participant in the prospective study had whole blood, serum and a nasopharyngeal or oropharyngeal swab collected by mobile phlebotomists. Participants in the prospective study had the option to provide additional blood draws and questionnaires over a roughly 2-month period. Before DNA extraction, blood samples from the prospective study were shipped at room temperature or frozen.

TCRbeta CDR3 regions were amplified from genomic DNA by means of the immunoSEQ Assay, a bias-controlled multiplex PCR. The original methods were these. Within the assay, amplification of reference gene primers was used to estimate how many nucleated cells each sample contained. To quantify the absolute abundance of each unique TCRbeta CDR3 rearrangement, sequence reads were collapsed and filtered. For each sample, productive Simpson clonality was calculated as the square root of Simpson's diversity index across productive rearrangements. Held by TCRdb, this immuneACCESS table contains in-frame sequences only and omits some clones. Under half of the omission traces to an unresolved V gene where checked; the cause of the rest is unknown. That table furnishes V, J and clone size, whereas the DNA furnished D and trimming. The sample table holds 300,000 to 400,000 clones, of which about 88% were seen once. The top ten clones comprise approximately 1% of the sample.

Worth noting for this clone: No cognate antigen has been identified for it. No per-base quality is available; no much larger clone lies one base away.

Beyond this particular receptor, the publication reports: The quantity of clinical and demographic metadata differed by source and by participant and was supplied without curation.

The sequenced material came from PBMCs or T cells enriched from blood (not recorded which). The chain employs TRBV4-1 and TRBJ1-5, with no D gene named confidently. The receptor comes from a woman aged 30 to 39 who had recovered from COVID-19. The CDR3 amino acid sequence is: CASSQHMNSNQPQHF. The DNA sequence is as follows: TGCGCCAGCAGCCAACACATGAATAGCAATCAGCCCCAGCATTTT.